The clone carrying this T cell receptor beta chain was counted many times. Its antigen is currently unknown. This CDR3 is 15 amino acids long. Trimming pared 5 bases from V and 1 base from J, leaving 14 bases between. Germline CDR1 reads LNHDA; CDR2 reads SQIVND (reference sequence). This sample was taken from a study of T-cell reconstitution after alpha-beta-depleted transplantation in children. Points from the study as a whole: Reportedly, alpha-beta T cells present about two months post-transplant originated from several hundred expanded clones of graft origin. From surviving recipient T cells and thymic progenitors came the high day-60 TCRbeta diversity observed in some patients.

For TCRbeta, the library was prepared with unique molecular identifiers. MiXCR was run by TCRdb on the PCR reads, yielding one entry per CDR3 protein. The data hold around 64,000 distinct CDR3 sequences, with roughly a tenth observed a single time. This clonotype was obtained from a boy aged 5-17 years with acute myeloid leukemia, due to receive a stem cell transplant. The chain couples TRBV19 to TRBJ1-1; D uncertain. The sequencing here drew on PBMCs, taken before TCRalphabeta/CD19-depleted stem cell transplant. The CDR3, as DNA: TGTGCCAGTAGTTCCCGACGAGAGGGGAACACTGAAGCTTTCTTT. Translation gives CASSSRREGNTEAFF.